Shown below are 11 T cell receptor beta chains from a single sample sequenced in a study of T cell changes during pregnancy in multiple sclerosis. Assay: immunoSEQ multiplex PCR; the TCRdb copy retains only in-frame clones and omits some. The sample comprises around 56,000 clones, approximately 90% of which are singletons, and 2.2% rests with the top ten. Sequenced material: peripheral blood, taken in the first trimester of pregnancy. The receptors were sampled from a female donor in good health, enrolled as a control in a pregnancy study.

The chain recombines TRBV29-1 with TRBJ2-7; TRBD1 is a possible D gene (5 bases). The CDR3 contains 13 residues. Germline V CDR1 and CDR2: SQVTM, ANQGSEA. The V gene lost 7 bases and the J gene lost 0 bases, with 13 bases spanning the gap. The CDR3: CSARQRSSYEQYF. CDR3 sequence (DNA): TGCAGCGCCAGACAGCGAAGCTCCTACGAGCAGTACTTC.

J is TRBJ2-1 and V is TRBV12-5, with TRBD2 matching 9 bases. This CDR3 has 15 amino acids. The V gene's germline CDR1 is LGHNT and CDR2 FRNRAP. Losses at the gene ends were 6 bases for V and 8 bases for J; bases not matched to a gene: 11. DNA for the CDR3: TGTGCTAGTGGCGCGGGGGGGCTTATTCATGATGAGCAGTTCTTC. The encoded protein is CASGAGGLIHDEQFF. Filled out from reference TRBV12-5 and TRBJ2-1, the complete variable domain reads DARVTQTPRHKVTEMGQEVTMRCQPILGHNTVFWYRQTMMQGLELLAYFRNRAPLDDSGMPKDRFSAEMPDATLATLKIQPSEPRDSAVYFCASGAGGLIHDEQFFGPGTRLTVL.

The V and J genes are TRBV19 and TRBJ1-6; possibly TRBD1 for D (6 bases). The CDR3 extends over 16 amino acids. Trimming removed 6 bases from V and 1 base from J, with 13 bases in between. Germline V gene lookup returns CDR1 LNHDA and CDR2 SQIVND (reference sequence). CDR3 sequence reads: CASRGWGRSYNSPLHF. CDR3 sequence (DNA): TGTGCCAGTAGGGGCTGGGGGCGTTCCTATAATTCACCCCTCCACTTT. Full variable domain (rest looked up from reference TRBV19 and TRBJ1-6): DGGITQSPKYLFRKEGQNVTLSCEQNLNHDAMYWYRQDPGQGLRLIYYSQIVNDFQKGDIAEGYSVSREKKESFPLTVTSAQKNPTAFYLCASRGWGRSYNSPLHFGNGTRLTVT.

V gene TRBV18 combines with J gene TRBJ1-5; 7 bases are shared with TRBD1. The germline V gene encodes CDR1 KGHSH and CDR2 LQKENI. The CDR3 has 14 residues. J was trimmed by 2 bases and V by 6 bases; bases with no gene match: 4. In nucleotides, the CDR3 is TGTGCCAGCTCGCTCGGACAGGGCAATCAGCCCCAGCATTTT. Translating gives CASSLGQGNQPQHF.

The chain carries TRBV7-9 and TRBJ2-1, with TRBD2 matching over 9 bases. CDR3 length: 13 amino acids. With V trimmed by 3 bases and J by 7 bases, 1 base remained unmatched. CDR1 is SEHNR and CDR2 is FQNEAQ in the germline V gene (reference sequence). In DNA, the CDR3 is TGTGCCAGCAGCTTGGCGGGAGGGAATGAGCAGTTCTTC. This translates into CASSLAGGNEQFF.

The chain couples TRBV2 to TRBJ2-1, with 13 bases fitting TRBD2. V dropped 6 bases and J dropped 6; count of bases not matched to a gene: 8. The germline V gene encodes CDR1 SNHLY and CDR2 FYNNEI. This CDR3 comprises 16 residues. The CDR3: CASSSLAGGWGNEQFF. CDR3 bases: TGTGCCAGCAGCTCACTAGCGGGGGGGTGGGGCAATGAGCAGTTCTTC.

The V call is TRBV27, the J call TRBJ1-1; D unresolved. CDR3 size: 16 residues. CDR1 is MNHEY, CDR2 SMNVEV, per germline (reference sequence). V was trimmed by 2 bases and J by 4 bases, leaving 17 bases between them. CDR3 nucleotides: TGTGCCAGCAGTTTACTCCGGGCGGGGAGGGCCACTGAAGCTTTCTTT. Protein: CASSLLRAGRATEAFF.

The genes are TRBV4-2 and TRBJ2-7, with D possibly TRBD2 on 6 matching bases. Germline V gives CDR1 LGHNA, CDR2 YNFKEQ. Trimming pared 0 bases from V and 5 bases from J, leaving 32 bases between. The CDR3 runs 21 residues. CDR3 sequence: CASSQDLAWGVSGVGINEQYF. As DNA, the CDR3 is TGTGCCAGCAGCCAAGATCTGGCGTGGGGGGTCAGTGGAGTAGGGATTAACGAGCAGTACTTC.

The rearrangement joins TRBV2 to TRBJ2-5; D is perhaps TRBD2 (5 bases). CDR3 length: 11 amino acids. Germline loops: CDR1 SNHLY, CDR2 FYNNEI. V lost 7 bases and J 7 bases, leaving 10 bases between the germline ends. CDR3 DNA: TGTGCCAGCACATCCCGGGGGACCCAGTACTTC. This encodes CASTSRGTQYF. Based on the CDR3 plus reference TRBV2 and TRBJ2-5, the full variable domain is EPEVTQTPSHQVTQMGQEVILRCVPISNHLYFYWYRQILGQKVEFLVSFYNNEISEKSEIFDDQFSVERPDGSNFTLKIRSTKLEDSAMYFCASTSRGTQYFGPGTRLLVL.

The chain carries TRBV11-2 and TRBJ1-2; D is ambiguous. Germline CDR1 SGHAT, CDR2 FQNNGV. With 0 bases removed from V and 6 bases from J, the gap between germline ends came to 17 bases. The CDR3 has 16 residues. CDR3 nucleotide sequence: TGTGCCAGCAGCTTAGATTCTGAGCCCTCGAGGCATGGCTACACCTTC. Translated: CASSLDSEPSRHGYTF.

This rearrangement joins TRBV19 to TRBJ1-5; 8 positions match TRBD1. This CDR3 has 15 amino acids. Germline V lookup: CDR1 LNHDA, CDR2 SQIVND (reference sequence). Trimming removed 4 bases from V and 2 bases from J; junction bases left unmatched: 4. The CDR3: CASSTDRAGNQPQHF. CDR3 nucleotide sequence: TGTGCCAGTAGTACGGACAGGGCGGGCAATCAGCCCCAGCATTTT.